The rows below give T cell receptor beta chains drawn from one sample of a study of CD8+CD57+ T cells in acquired aplastic anemia. One entry per CDR3 protein results from TCRdb running MiXCR on the reads. The table records roughly 250,000 distinct CDR3 sequences, around 82% of them present only once. Sequenced input: sorted CD4+, CD8+, or CD8+CD57+ T cells (not recorded which) from PBMCs. These receptors all stem from a human donor with aplastic anemia. Both conserved end residues are part of each CDR3. The order of the fields is V gene, D gene, J gene, clone size, CDR3 length, CDR3 DNA, CDR3 protein. A D gene is named only where the DNA matches it firmly. Size is omitted from some rows. Given values are once, few, many or a class for expanded clones.

TRBV7-6	-	TRBJ1-6	-	14	TGTGCCAGCAGCTTGAGTTCCTATAATGATCCCCTCCACTTT	CASSLSSYNDPLHF
TRBV9	-	TRBJ1-6	few	14	TGTGCCAGCAGTTCGGACAGCGCACTTTCTCCGCTCCACTTT	CASSSDSALSPLHF
TRBV9	-	TRBJ2-1	-	16	TGTGCCAGCGGAGAGTCTAGTGGGAGACAGTACAATGAGCAATTCTTC	CASGESSGRQYNEQFF
TRBV7-6	-	TRBJ2-3	-	14	TGTGCCAGCATCTTAGGGTCCTATAATTCACCCCAGTACTTT	CASILGSYNSPQYF
TRBV15	-	TRBJ1-2	-	14	TGTGCCAGCAGCCCGGGCCCTACGCAAGATGGCTACACTTTC	CASSPGPTQDGYTF
TRBV7-9	-	TRBJ1-6	once	13	TGTGCCAGCAGAGGCAGGCGCAATACCGGCGTCCACTTT	CASRGRRNTGVHF
TRBV9	-	TRBJ2-7	-	14	TGTGCCAGCAGTGATGGGGGGATCCATGAGCAGTTCTGCTTC	CASSDGGIHEQFCF
TRBV7-6	TRBD1	TRBJ1-2	-	13	TGTGCCAGCAGCTTACCCAGGGGGGGAGGCTACACCTTC	CASSLPRGGGYTF
TRBV11-3	-	TRBJ2-1	-	18	TGTGCCAGCAGCTTTACCGTGACCCGGGACTCCCGCTACAATGAGCAGTTCTTC	CASSFTVTRDSRYNEQFF
TRBV7-9	TRBD1	TRBJ2-1	-	12	TGTGCCGGACAGGTAGCTAGGGAGACGCAGTTCTTC	CAGQVARETQFF
TRBV6-6	TRBD1	TRBJ2-7	-	14	TGTGCCAGCAGTAAAACGGGACAGAGCTACGAGCAGTACTTC	CASSKTGQSYEQYF
TRBV19	TRBD2	TRBJ2-3	-	14	TGTGCCAGTAGTATAGCGGGAGGGCCCGATACGCACACTTTC	CASSIAGGPDTHTF
TRBV7-2	-	TRBJ2-5	-	14	TGTGCCAGCAGCAGAGGCACAGACGAGACAGCCCATTCCTTC	CASSRGTDETAHSF
TRBV7-8	-	TRBJ2-3	-	14	TGTGCCAGCAGCTTAGAGCCAGGTGGGGAAACCCATTCCTTT	CASSLEPGGETHSF
TRBV3-1	TRBD1	TRBJ1-2	many	14	TGTGCCAGCAGCCGCCGGACAGGAAGCTATGGCTACACCTTC	CASSRRTGSYGYTF
TRBV15	-	TRBJ1-1	many	12	TGTGCCACCAGCATGGGGTACACTGAAGCTTTCTTT	CATSMGYTEAFF
TRBV10-3	-	TRBJ1-1	-	15	TGTGCCATCAGTGGAAAAGGGGAAATGAACACTGAAGCTTTCTTT	CAISGKGEMNTEAFF
TRBV7-8	-	TRBJ2-3	once	13	TGTGCCAGCAGCTTAGCGGGGCCCACAGATCCGCAGTTT	CASSLAGPTDPQF
TRBV4-1	-	TRBJ1-6	-	19	TGCGCCAGCAGCCAAGATATTTACCCCGAGTCCCCCTATAATTCACCCCTCCACTTT	CASSQDIYPESPYNSPLHF
TRBV10-1	-	TRBJ1-2	-	13	TGCGCCAGCAGTGACCCGGGGGACTATGGCTACACCTTC	CASSDPGDYGYTF
TRBV7-8	TRBD2	TRBJ2-3	-	14	TGTGGCGGCAGCGGGGACGGGGGTCCAGATACGCAGTATTTT	CGGSGDGGPDTQYF
TRBV11-2	-	TRBJ1-5	-	12	TGTGCCAGCAGCTGGGGTGGAGAGTCCCAGCATTTT	CASSWGGESQHF
TRBV9	TRBD1	TRBJ1-2	-	16	TGTGCCAGCAGCGCCGAGGGACAGGGCCAACAAAAACGCTACACCTTC	CASSAEGQGQQKRYTF
TRBV15	-	TRBJ1-2	-	14	TGTGCCACCGCTCAGGGCGCAGCTTCGGGCGGCTACACCTTC	CATAQGAASGGYTF
TRBV7-8	TRBD2	TRBJ2-1	-	16	TGTGCCAGCAGCTTAGCGGGACTACCCGATACACAGGATCAGTTCTTC	CASSLAGLPDTQDQFF
TRBV5-8	-	TRBJ2-4	-	12	TGTGCCAGCAGCCGAGCTAGGAACATTCAGTACTTC	CASSRARNIQYF
TRBV24-1	-	TRBJ2-3	once	13	-	CASWAGGTDELYF
TRBV9	TRBD2	TRBJ2-3	-	14	TGTGCCAGCAGCGCAGCGGGAGGCCGAGTTACGCAGTATTTT	CASSAAGGRVTQYF
TRBV5-1	-	TRBJ1-6	-	18	TGCGCCAGCAGCTTGTCGGCAGGGAGCCCACCGGGGAATTCACCCCTCCACTTT	CASSLSAGSPPGNSPLHF
TRBV6-4	TRBD2	TRBJ2-3	-	14	TGTGCCAGCAGCCGGACTAGCGGAATAGATACGCAGTATTTT	CASSRTSGIDTQYF
TRBV20-1	-	TRBJ1-5	-	15	TGCAGTGCTAGAGAGGGGAACGGAGCCAATCAGCCCCAGCATTTT	CSAREGNGANQPQHF
TRBV19	-	TRBJ1-5	-	13	TGTGCCAGTAAGGGGAACTGGGATCAGCCCCAGCATTTT	CASKGNWDQPQHF
TRBV5-8	-	TRBJ1-3	many	11	TGTGCCAGCCGACAAGGAAACACCATATATTTT	CASRQGNTIYF
TRBV15	TRBD2	TRBJ2-7	-	17	TGTGCCACCAGCACCATCGCGGGGGATCTGGGTCCCTACGAGCAGTACTTC	CATSTIAGDLGPYEQYF
TRBV5-6	-	TRBJ1-2	-	15	TGTGCCAGCACCGGAACGATCTGCGCCGACTATGGCTACACCTTC	CASTGTICADYGYTF
TRBV7-2	-	TRBJ2-1	-	16	TGTGCCAGCAGCTGGGGCGGGGTAGATACGCAGAATTTTCAGTTCTTC	CASSWGGVDTQNFQFF